This T cell receptor (beta chain) was captured in a study of human T cells and chemical hapten exposure. Study overall: In the approximately 26-week study, patients were dosed weekly with diphenylcyclopropenone on the scalp throughout.

Between the trimmed V and J ends, which lost 5 bases and 3 bases, there was a span of 16 bases. This CDR3 is 15 amino acids long. From germline, CDR1 is SEHNR and CDR2 FQNEAQ (reference sequence). Time point: pre-sensitization, week 0. The treatment here: therapeutic diphenylcyclopropenone sensitization with weekly scalp DPC. The study drew its donors from alopecia patients who were 18 to 70 years old and suitable for DPC. This clonotype was detected ten times or more. Antigen unknown. TCRdb itself ran the RACE reads through MiXCR, one entry per CDR3 protein. Here the sample spans over 300,000 distinct CDR3 sequences, 4.5% to 6% being singletons. Study-wide results and limits: Alopecia affected the donors, so their immune response may differ from healthy people's.

The receptor was isolated from a woman aged 45-60 years with alopecia areata. Some clones in this sample may be carry-over from other donors' samples. Sequencing used whole blood, obtained in connection with sensitization to the hapten diphenylcyclopropenone (DPC). The chain recombines TRBV7-9 with TRBJ1-1, with D possibly TRBD1 on 5 matching bases. The CDR3 nucleotides are TGTGCCAGCAGCCCTCCAATTGGCAGGGACACTGAAGCTTTCTTT. Translated, it gives CASSPPIGRDTEAFF.